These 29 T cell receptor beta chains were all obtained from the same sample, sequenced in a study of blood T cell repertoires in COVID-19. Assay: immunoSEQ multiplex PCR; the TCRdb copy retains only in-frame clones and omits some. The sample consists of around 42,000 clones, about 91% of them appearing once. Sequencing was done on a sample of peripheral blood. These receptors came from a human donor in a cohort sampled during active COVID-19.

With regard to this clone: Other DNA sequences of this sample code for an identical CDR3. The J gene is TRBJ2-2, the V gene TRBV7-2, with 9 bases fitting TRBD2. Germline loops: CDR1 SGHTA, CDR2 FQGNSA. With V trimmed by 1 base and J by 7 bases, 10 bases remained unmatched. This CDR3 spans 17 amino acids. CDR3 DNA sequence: TGTGCCAGCAGCTTAGGGGGCGGGGGGGCTTACGGCGGGGAGCTGTTTTTT. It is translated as CASSLGGGGAYGGELFF.

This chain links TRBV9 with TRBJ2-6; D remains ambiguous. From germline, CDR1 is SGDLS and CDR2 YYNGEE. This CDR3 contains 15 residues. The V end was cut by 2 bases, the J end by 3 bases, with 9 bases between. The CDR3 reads CASSVENFGANVLTF. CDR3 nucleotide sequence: TGTGCCAGCAGCGTTGAGAACTTTGGGGCCAACGTCCTGACTTTC.

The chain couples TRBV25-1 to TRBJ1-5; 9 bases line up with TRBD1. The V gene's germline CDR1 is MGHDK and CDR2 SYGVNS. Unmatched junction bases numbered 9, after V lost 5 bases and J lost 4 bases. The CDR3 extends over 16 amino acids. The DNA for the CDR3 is TGTGCCAGCAGTCCGGGACAGGGAGTCATTAATCAGCCCCAGCATTTT. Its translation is CASSPGQGVINQPQHF.

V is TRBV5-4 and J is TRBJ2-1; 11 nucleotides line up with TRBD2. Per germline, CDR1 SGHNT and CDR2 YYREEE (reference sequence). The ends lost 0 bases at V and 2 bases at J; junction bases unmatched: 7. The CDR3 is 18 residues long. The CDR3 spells CASSLGSSGGLTYNEQFF. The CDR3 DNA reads TGTGCCAGCAGCTTGGGTTCTAGCGGGGGGTTAACCTACAATGAGCAGTTCTTC.

CDR3 region: CASSKPGQGNTEAFF. CDR3 nucleotides: TGTGCCAGTAGTAAACCGGGACAGGGTAACACTGAAGCTTTCTTT. The V gene is TRBV19, the J gene TRBJ1-1; 9 nucleotides line up with TRBD1. CDR3 length: 15 residues. From germline, CDR1 is LNHDA and CDR2 SQIVND (reference sequence). The V and J ends lost 4 bases and 2 bases, in that order; junction bases with no gene match: 5.

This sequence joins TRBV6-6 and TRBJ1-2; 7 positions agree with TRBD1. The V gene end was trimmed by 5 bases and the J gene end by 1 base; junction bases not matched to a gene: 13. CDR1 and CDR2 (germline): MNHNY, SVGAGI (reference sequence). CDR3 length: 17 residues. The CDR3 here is CASSRLTGTAFNYGYTF. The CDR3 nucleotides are TGTGCCAGCAGTCGCCTAACCGGGACAGCTTTTAACTATGGCTACACCTTC.

The chain's CDR3 is CSVDQDRGDEQYF. CDR3 nucleotides: TGCAGCGTTGATCAGGACAGAGGAGACGAGCAGTACTTC. This chain connects TRBV29-1 to TRBJ2-7; TRBD1 is a possible D gene (6 bases). The CDR3 sequence is 13 residues long. V was pared by 3 bases and J by 5 bases, with 14 bases between. Germline CDR1 is SQVTM and CDR2 is ANQGSEA.

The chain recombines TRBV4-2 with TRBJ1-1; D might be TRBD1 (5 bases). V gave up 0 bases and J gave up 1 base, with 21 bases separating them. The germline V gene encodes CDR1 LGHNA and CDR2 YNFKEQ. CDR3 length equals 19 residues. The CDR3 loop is CASSQEVKAPAGGNTEAFF. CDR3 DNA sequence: TGTGCCAGCAGCCAAGAAGTTAAGGCTCCCGCGGGGGGGAACACTGAAGCTTTCTTT.

The CDR3 nucleotides are TGTGCCAGCAGTACTCGGACTGCCTTCGGGGTGGATGAGCAGTTCTTC. It specifies CASSTRTAFGVDEQFF. The V gene is TRBV28, the J gene TRBJ2-1; D may be TRBD2 (5 bases). V was shortened by 5 bases and J by 8 bases, with 22 bases between the two germline ends. Germline values: CDR1 MDHEN, CDR2 SYDVKM. This CDR3 has 16 residues.

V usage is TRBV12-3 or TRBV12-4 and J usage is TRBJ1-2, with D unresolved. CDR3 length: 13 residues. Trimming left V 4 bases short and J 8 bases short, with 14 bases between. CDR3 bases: TGTGCCAGCAGTTACGTTGAGGGTGGGGGCTACACCTTC. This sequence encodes CASSYVEGGGYTF.

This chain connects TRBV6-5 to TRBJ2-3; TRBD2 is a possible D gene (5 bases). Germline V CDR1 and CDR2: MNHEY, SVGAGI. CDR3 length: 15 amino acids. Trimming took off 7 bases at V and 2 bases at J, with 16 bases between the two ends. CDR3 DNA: TGTGCCAGCACTGCGACTAAATCTTCCACAGATACGCAGTATTTT. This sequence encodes CASTATKSSTDTQYF.

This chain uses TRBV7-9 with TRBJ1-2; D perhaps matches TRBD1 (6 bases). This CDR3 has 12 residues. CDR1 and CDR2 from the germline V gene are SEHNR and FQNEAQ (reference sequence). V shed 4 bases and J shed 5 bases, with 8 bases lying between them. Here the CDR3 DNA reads TGTGCCAGCAGCTCTCAGGGGTATGGCTACACCTTC. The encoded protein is CASSSQGYGYTF.

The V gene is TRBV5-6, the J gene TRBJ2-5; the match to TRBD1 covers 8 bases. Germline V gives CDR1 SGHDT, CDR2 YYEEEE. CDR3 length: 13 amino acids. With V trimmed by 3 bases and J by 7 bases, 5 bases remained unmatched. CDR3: CASSWTGLGTQYF. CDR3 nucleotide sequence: TGTGCCAGCAGCTGGACAGGGTTGGGGACCCAGTACTTC.

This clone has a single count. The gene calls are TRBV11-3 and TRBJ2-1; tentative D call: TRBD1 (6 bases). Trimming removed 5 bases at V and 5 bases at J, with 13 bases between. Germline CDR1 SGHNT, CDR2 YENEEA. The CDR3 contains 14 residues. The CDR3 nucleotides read TGTGCCAGCAGCACACAGGGATCCCACAATGAGCAGTTCTTC. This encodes CASSTQGSHNEQFF.

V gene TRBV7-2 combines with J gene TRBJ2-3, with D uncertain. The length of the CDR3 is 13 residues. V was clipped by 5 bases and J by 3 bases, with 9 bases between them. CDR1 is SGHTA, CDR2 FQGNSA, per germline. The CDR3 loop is CASSVTGTDTQYF. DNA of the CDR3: TGTGCCAGCAGCGTTACCGGGACAGATACGCAGTATTTT.

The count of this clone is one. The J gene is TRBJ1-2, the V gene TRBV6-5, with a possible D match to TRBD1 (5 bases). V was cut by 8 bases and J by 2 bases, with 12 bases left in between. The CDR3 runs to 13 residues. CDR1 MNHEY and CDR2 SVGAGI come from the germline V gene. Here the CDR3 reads CASRPTANYGYTF. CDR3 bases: TGTGCCAGCCGCCCGACAGCCAACTATGGCTACACCTTC.

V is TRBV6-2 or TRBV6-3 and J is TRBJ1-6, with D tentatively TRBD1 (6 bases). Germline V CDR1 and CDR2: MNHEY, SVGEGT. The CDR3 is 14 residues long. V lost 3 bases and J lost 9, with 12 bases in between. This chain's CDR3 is CASSYGRGSSPLHF. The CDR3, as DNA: TGTGCCAGCAGTTATGGCAGGGGAAGTTCACCCCTCCACTTT.

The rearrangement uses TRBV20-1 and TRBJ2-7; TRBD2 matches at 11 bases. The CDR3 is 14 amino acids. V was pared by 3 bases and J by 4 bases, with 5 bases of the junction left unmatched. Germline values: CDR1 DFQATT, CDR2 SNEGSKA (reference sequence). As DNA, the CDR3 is TGCAGTGCTAGTCAGGGACTAGCGGCTTACGAGCAGTACTTC. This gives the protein CSASQGLAAYEQYF.

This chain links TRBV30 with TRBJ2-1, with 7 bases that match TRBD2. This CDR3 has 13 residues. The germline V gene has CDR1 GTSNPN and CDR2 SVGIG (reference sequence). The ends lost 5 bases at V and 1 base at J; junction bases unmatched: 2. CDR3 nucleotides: TGTGCCTGGGGTAGCGGGTCCTACAATGAGCAGTTCTTC. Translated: CAWGSGSYNEQFF.

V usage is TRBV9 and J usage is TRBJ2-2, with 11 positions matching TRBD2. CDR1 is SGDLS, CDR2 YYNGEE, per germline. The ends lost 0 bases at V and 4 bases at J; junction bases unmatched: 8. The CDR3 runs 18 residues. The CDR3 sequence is CASSVDSLLAGVTGELFF. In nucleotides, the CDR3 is TGTGCCAGCAGCGTAGATTCCTTACTAGCGGGAGTCACCGGGGAGCTGTTTTTT.

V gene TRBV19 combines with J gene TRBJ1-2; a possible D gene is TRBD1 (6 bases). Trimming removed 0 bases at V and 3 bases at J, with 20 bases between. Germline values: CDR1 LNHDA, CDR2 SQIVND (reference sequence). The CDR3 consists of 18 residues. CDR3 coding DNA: TGTGCCAGTAGTATAGATGGGACAAACGGCTTGGGGGACTATGGCTACACCTTC. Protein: CASSIDGTNGLGDYGYTF. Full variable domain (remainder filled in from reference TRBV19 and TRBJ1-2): DGGITQSPKYLFRKEGQNVTLSCEQNLNHDAMYWYRQDPGQGLRLIYYSQIVNDFQKGDIAEGYSVSREKKESFPLTVTSAQKNPTAFYLCASSIDGTNGLGDYGYTFGSGTRLTVV.

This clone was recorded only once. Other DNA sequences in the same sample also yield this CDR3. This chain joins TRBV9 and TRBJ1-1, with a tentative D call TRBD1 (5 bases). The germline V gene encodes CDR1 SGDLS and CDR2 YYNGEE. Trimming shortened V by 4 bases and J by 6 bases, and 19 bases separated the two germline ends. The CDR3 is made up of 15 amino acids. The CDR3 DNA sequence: TGTGCCAGCAGCCCTCACCGGGGGGGGAGGCCTGAAGCTTTCTTT. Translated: CASSPHRGGRPEAFF.

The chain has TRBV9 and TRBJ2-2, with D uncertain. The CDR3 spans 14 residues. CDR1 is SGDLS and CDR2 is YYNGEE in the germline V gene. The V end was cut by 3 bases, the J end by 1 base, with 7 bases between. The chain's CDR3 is CASSGSQNTGELFF. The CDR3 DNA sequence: TGTGCCAGCAGCGGGAGCCAGAACACCGGGGAGCTGTTTTTT.

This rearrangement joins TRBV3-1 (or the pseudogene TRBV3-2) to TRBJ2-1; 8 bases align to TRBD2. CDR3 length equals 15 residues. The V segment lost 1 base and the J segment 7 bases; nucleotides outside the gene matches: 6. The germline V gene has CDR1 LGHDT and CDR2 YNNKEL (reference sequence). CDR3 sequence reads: CASSQGAGGLNEQFF. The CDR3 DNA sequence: TGTGCCAGCAGCCAAGGGGCGGGAGGCTTAAATGAGCAGTTCTTC.

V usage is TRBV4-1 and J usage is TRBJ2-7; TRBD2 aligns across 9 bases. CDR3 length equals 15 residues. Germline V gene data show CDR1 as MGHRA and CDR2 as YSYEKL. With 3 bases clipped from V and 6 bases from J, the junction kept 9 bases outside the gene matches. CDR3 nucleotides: TGCGCCAGCAGCCAGCGGGCGGGGGGGCCATCCGAGCAGTACTTC. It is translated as CASSQRAGGPSEQYF.

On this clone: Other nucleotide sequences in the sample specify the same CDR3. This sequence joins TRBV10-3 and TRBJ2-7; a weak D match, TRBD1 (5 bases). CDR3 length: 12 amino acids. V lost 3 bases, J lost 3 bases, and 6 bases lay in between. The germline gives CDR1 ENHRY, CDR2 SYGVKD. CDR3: CAISDQGYEQYF. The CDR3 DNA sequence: TGTGCCATCAGTGACCAGGGCTACGAGCAGTACTTC.

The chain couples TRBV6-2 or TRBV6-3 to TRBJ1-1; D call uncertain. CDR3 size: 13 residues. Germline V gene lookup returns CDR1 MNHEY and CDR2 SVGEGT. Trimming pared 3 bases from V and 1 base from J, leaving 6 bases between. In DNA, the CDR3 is TGTGCCAGCAGTTATTTGAGGAACACTGAAGCTTTCTTT. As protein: CASSYLRNTEAFF.

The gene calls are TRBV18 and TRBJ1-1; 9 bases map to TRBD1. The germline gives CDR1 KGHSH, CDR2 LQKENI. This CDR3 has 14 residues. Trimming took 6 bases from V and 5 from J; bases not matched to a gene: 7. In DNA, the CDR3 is TGTGCCAGCTCGCCCGGGACAGGGAGAACTGAAGCTTTCTTT. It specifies CASSPGTGRTEAFF.

The chain's CDR3 is CASSPRLGTGPYNEQFF. CDR3 sequence (DNA): TGTGCCAGCAGTCCAAGGCTTGGGACAGGGCCCTACAATGAGCAGTTCTTC. The chain links TRBV6-2 or TRBV6-3 to TRBJ2-1; the match to TRBD1 covers 9 bases. CDR3 size: 17 residues. V trimming: 5 bases; J trimming: 2 bases; junction bases outside the gene matches: 10. CDR1 is MNHEY and CDR2 is SVGEGT in the germline V gene.